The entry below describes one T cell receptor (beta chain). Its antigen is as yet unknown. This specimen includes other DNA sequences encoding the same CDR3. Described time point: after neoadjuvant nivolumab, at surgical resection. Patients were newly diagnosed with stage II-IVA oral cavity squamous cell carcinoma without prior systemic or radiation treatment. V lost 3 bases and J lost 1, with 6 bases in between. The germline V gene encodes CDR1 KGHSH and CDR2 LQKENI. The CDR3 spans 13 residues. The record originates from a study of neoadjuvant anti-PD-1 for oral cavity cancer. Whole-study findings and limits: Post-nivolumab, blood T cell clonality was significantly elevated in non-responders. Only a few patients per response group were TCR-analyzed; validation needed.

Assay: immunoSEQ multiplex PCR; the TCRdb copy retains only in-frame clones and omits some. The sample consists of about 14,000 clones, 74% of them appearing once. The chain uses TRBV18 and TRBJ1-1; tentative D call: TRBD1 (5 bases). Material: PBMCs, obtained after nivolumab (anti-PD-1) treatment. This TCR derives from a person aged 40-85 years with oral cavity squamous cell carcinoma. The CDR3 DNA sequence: TGTGCCAGCTCACCCGGGGGGAACACTGAAGCTTTCTTT. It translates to CASSPGGNTEAFF. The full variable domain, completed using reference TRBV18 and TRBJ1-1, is NAGVMQNPRHLVRRRGQEARLRCSPMKGHSHVYWYRQLPEEGLKFMVYLQKENIIDESGMPKERFSAEFPKEGPSILRIQQVVRGDSAAYFCASSPGGNTEAFFGQGTRLTVV.